The subject of this entry is one TCR beta chain. The data are from a study of shared clonotypes between healthy human individuals. CDR1 KGHSH and CDR2 LQKENI come from the germline V gene. This CDR3 has 15 amino acids. The V segment lost 4 bases and the J segment 2 bases; nucleotides outside the gene matches: 4. Each sorted subset replicate got 200 ng genomic DNA, tens of thousands of genomes. Libraries were prepared by immunoSEQ multiplex PCR; TCRdb keeps only in-frame clonotypes and omits some of them. The data contain about 1.5 million clones, approximately 97% of them singletons. This TCR was sampled from a young man in good health. This sequence joins TRBV18 and TRBJ2-7; 11 bases agree with TRBD2. Material for sequencing was naive CD4+ T cells sorted from blood. This sample's subset: CD45RA+ positively selected. The CDR3 DNA follows: TGTGCCAGCTCACGCCTAGCGGGGGGTCCCTACGAGCAGTACTTC. This sequence encodes CASSRLAGGPYEQYF.